What follows are 9 T cell receptor beta chains derived from one specimen sequenced in a study of shared clonotypes between healthy human individuals. TCRdb's copy holds only in-frame clones and misses some; the assay was immunoSEQ multiplex PCR. Here the sample spans about a million clones, roughly 70% being singletons. The sample comprised memory CD4+ T cells sorted from blood. Subset defined: CD45RA-negative fraction. The source of these receptors is a man between 18 and 35 years old in good health.

The chain joins TRBV7-9 to TRBJ2-2; no reliable D call. The CDR3 runs 16 residues. Germline V gene data show CDR1 as SEHNR and CDR2 as FQNEAQ (reference sequence). V lost 10 bases, J lost 4 bases, and 22 bases lay in between. The CDR3 nucleotides are TGTGCCACCGGCATGAACGCACTTCGAGGCACCGGGGAGCTGTTTTTT. Its translation is CATGMNALRGTGELFF.

The J gene is TRBJ1-2, the V gene TRBV6-1; no firm D call. Trimming removed 6 bases at V and 2 bases at J, with 10 bases between. The CDR3 has 13 amino acids. Germline V gives CDR1 MNHNS, CDR2 SASEGT. CDR3 protein: CASSLTENYGYTF. The DNA of the CDR3 is TGTGCCAGCAGCCTGACGGAAAACTATGGCTACACCTTC.

This chain joins TRBV19 and TRBJ2-2, with unresolved D. The CDR3 length is 15 residues. With 1 base removed from V and 0 bases from J, the gap between germline ends came to 6 bases. Germline V gene sequence: CDR1 LNHDA, CDR2 SQIVND (reference sequence). The CDR3 DNA reads as TGTGCCAGTAGTATAGGGTCAGCGAACACCGGGGAGCTGTTTTTT. It specifies CASSIGSANTGELFF.

This chain links TRBV15 with TRBJ2-2; weak D call: TRBD2 (6 bases). The CDR3 extends over 16 amino acids. V was shortened by 1 base and J by 3 bases, with 12 bases between the two germline ends. Germline CDR1 and CDR2: LNHNV and YYDKDF (reference sequence). The CDR3 bases are TGTGCCACCAGCAGAGTTGCGGGGCGCGACACCGGGGAGCTGTTTTTT. Its translation is CATSRVAGRDTGELFF. Complete variable domain (other parts from reference TRBV15 and TRBJ2-2): DAMVIQNPRYQVTQFGKPVTLSCSQTLNHNVMYWYQQKSSQAPKLLFHYYDKDFNNEADTPDNFQSRRPNTSFCFLDIRSPGLGDTAMYLCATSRVAGRDTGELFFGEGSRLTVL.

The CDR3 coding sequence is TGTGCCTGGTGCTTTGTGGACAGGGGCGATTCGAACACTGAAGCTTTCTTT. Its translation: CAWCFVDRGDSNTEAFF. V is TRBV30 and J is TRBJ1-1; 9 bases align to TRBD1. The CDR3 spans 17 residues. The V and J ends lost 5 bases and 1 base, in that order; junction bases with no gene match: 14. CDR1 is GTSNPN and CDR2 is SVGIG in the germline V gene (reference sequence).

This chain joins TRBV7-9 and TRBJ2-5; 7 nucleotides align to TRBD2. J gave up 4 bases and V 4 bases, and 12 bases lay outside the gene matches. The CDR3 is 16 amino acids. Germline V gene lookup returns CDR1 SEHNR and CDR2 FQNEAQ (reference sequence). The CDR3 coding sequence is TGTGCCAGCAGCTCCTCTCCCCGGGTAGCGGGAGAGACCCAGTACTTC. It codes for CASSSSPRVAGETQYF.

The chain links TRBV7-6 to TRBJ2-7; D may match TRBD1 or TRBD2 (5 bases each). This CDR3 contains 16 residues. V was cut by 3 bases and J by 3 bases, with 18 bases left in between. The germline V gene has CDR1 SGHVS and CDR2 FNYEAQ. In DNA, the CDR3 is TGTGCCAGCAGCTTTAAGCCTCCGGGACGGATCTACGAGCAGTACTTC. Translation gives CASSFKPPGRIYEQYF.

V gene TRBV25-1 combines with J gene TRBJ1-1; unclear D gene. The V gene lost 1 base and the J gene lost 4 bases, with 7 bases spanning the gap. Germline CDR1 reads MGHDK; CDR2 reads SYGVNS. CDR3 length: 13 residues. CDR3 residues: CASSEWASTEAFF. CDR3 coding DNA: TGTGCCAGCAGTGAATGGGCGAGCACTGAAGCTTTCTTT.

This clone appeared a single time. The chain recombines TRBV9 with TRBJ2-7, with TRBD2 matching 13 bases. Germline CDR1 reads SGDLS; CDR2 reads YYNGEE. V trimming: 3 bases; J trimming: 5 bases; junction bases outside the gene matches: 5. CDR3 length equals 15 residues. The CDR3 DNA is TGTGCCAGCAGCGAGGGACTAGCGGGAATCGACGAGCAGTACTTC. Translated: CASSEGLAGIDEQYF.